The present entry profiles one TCR beta chain with its context. Its antigen is not identified. The PCR was carried out with 60 Vbeta primers and 13 Jbeta primers. Using immunoSEQ multiplex PCR, the repertoire was profiled, and TCRdb retains in-frame clones only, with some absent. The data contain around 110,000 clones, around 86% of them singletons. This sample was included in a study of cytomegalovirus exposure and HLA in healthy donors. Study summary: A data release that came early held 80 million to 95 million unique TCRs from HLA-typed donors.

Notes on the study in general: Later analysis identified a missense DCLRE1C variant that was linked to TCR beta V- and J-gene trimming.

J was trimmed by 2 bases and V by 4 bases; bases with no gene match: 5. The germline gives CDR1 MNHEY, CDR2 SMNVEV (reference sequence). This CDR3 spans 16 amino acids. At sampling all donors were nominally healthy, likely with unrecorded immune exposures. This clonotype was obtained from a woman under 40 in good health and CMV-seronegative. The specimen was PBMCs. The rearrangement joins TRBV27 to TRBJ2-1, with 10 bases lining up with TRBD1. CDR3 residues: CASSSMTGGAYNEQFF. CDR3 DNA: TGTGCCAGCAGTTCGATGACAGGGGGCGCCTACAATGAGCAGTTCTTC.